Listed below are T cell receptor beta chains from one sample, sequenced in a study of T cells in Graves' hyperthyroidism and ophthalmopathy. Each CDR3 protein gets one entry after TCRdb re-called the multiplex PCR reads with MiXCR. Of a few hundred thousand distinct CDR3 sequences in the sample, more than 45% were seen once. The material sequenced was peripheral blood or thyroid tissue (not recorded which). These TCRs come from an adult woman with Graves' disease, either hyperthyroidism or ophthalmopathy (not recorded which). Both conserved end residues are trimmed from each CDR3. Fields, in order: CDR3 protein, V gene, J gene.

CDR3 protein: ASSLPGRAEAF
V gene: TRBV5-6
J gene: TRBJ1-1

CDR3 protein: ASSRDRASNEKLF
V gene: TRBV6-1
J gene: TRBJ1-4

CDR3 protein: ASSYTSAETQY
V gene: TRBV5-4
J gene: TRBJ2-5

CDR3 protein: ASSRGPTSGSSETQY
V gene: TRBV4-1
J gene: TRBJ2-5

CDR3 protein: ASSFARINSPLH
V gene: TRBV28
J gene: TRBJ1-6

CDR3 protein: ASPRGANQPQH
V gene: TRBV7-3
J gene: TRBJ1-5

CDR3 protein: ASRPGLNTEAF
V gene: TRBV6-5
J gene: TRBJ1-1

CDR3 protein: ASSLVLAGGSAYEQY
V gene: TRBV5-1
J gene: TRBJ2-7

CDR3 protein: SARDFGRVGELF
V gene: TRBV20-1
J gene: TRBJ2-2

CDR3 protein: ASSLTLNHHEQF
V gene: TRBV11-1
J gene: TRBJ2-1

CDR3 protein: AIGGRATGELF
V gene: TRBV10-3
J gene: TRBJ2-2

CDR3 protein: ASSYNRVLDQPQH
V gene: TRBV6-2/TRBV6-3
J gene: TRBJ1-5

CDR3 protein: ATSSRTSTYGYT
V gene: TRBV15
J gene: TRBJ1-2

CDR3 protein: SARATRKLF
V gene: TRBV20-1
J gene: TRBJ1-4

CDR3 protein: ASSFGFGEQY
V gene: TRBV28
J gene: TRBJ2-7

CDR3 protein: AISGEQGMMETQY
V gene: TRBV10-3
J gene: TRBJ2-5

CDR3 protein: SVEWAYEQY
V gene: TRBV29-1
J gene: TRBJ2-7

CDR3 protein: ASSLAGSLNEQF
V gene: TRBV7-6
J gene: TRBJ2-1

CDR3 protein: ASSGGRQINTEAF
V gene: TRBV7-2
J gene: TRBJ1-1

CDR3 protein: SVYDRGNTIY
V gene: TRBV29-1
J gene: TRBJ1-3

CDR3 protein: ASSPSTEEETQY
V gene: TRBV6-6
J gene: TRBJ2-5

CDR3 protein: ATSRDLGTMNTEAF
V gene: TRBV15
J gene: TRBJ1-1

CDR3 protein: SVDRTGVGYEQY
V gene: TRBV29-1
J gene: TRBJ2-7

CDR3 protein: ASSEGGSVH
V gene: TRBV12-3/TRBV12-4
J gene: TRBJ1-5

CDR3 protein: ASTLRDQETQY
V gene: TRBV11-2
J gene: TRBJ2-5

CDR3 protein: ARLGTYSQAF
V gene: TRBV25-1
J gene: TRBJ1-1

CDR3 protein: SARRGNYGYT
V gene: TRBV29-1
J gene: TRBJ1-2

CDR3 protein: ASSDVGREAEAF
V gene: TRBV10-2
J gene: TRBJ1-1

CDR3 protein: ASSENSVQETQY
V gene: TRBV2
J gene: TRBJ2-5

CDR3 protein: AWRAKENEKLF
V gene: TRBV30
J gene: TRBJ1-4

CDR3 protein: ASSQDRATDQPQH
V gene: TRBV4-2
J gene: TRBJ1-5

CDR3 protein: ASSIGQGYSGANVLT
V gene: TRBV19
J gene: TRBJ2-6

CDR3 protein: NPLVAERGNTEAF
V gene: TRBV20-1
J gene: TRBJ1-1

CDR3 protein: ASSLERVEGYT
V gene: TRBV11-2
J gene: TRBJ1-2

CDR3 protein: ASSLGPRGPRP
V gene: TRBV13
J gene: TRBJ1-1

CDR3 protein: ASSSPREVGETQY
V gene: TRBV28
J gene: TRBJ2-5

CDR3 protein: ASSGVMDYGYT
V gene: TRBV19
J gene: TRBJ1-2

CDR3 protein: SVPTDQETQY
V gene: TRBV29-1
J gene: TRBJ2-5

CDR3 protein: ASSFAGLAGSQQY
V gene: TRBV28
J gene: TRBJ2-7

CDR3 protein: ASSIPDRGYSGANVLT
V gene: TRBV19
J gene: TRBJ2-6

CDR3 protein: ASSSGQKNQPQH
V gene: TRBV19
J gene: TRBJ1-5

CDR3 protein: ASSLKHPEDTEAF
V gene: TRBV28
J gene: TRBJ1-1

CDR3 protein: ASSLASRLAGVGYEQY
V gene: TRBV5-1
J gene: TRBJ2-7

CDR3 protein: SFRVGGATGELF
V gene: TRBV29-1
J gene: TRBJ2-2

CDR3 protein: ASSLSGGGFGYT
V gene: TRBV4-1
J gene: TRBJ1-2

CDR3 protein: ASSPPGQPAEAF
V gene: TRBV4-2
J gene: TRBJ1-1

CDR3 protein: SVDPGRMQETQY
V gene: TRBV29-1
J gene: TRBJ2-5

CDR3 protein: ASSEWVGAQETQH
V gene: TRBV2
J gene: TRBJ1-5

CDR3 protein: SLDRGSNQPQH
V gene: TRBV29-1
J gene: TRBJ1-5

CDR3 protein: ASSQARTQVEQY
V gene: TRBV7-9
J gene: TRBJ2-7

CDR3 protein: ASHGGTIY
V gene: TRBV2
J gene: TRBJ1-3

CDR3 protein: ASSLDRKETQY
V gene: TRBV7-2
J gene: TRBJ2-5

CDR3 protein: SAGVRRVGETQY
V gene: TRBV20-1
J gene: TRBJ2-5

CDR3 protein: ASSSGSSPLH
V gene: TRBV7-3
J gene: TRBJ1-6